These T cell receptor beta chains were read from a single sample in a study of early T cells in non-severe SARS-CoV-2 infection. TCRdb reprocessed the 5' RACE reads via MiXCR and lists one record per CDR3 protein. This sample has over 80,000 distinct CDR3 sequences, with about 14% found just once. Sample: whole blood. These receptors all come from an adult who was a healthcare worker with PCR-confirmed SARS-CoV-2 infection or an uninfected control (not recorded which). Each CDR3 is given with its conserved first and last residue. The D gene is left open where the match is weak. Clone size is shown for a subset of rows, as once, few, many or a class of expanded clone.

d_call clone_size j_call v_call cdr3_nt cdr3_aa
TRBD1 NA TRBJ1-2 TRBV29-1 TGCAGCGTCACCGGGACAGGGGGAGCGGGCTACACCTTC CSVTGTGGAGYTF
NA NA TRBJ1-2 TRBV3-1 TGTGCCAGCAGCCCTCTGGGGGAAAACTATGGCTACACCTTC CASSPLGENYGYTF
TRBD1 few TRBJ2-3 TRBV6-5 TGTGCCAGCAGTTACGGACGACAGGGAGATACGCAGTATTTT CASSYGRQGDTQYF
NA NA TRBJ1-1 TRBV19 TGTGCCAGTAGTATAGATTGGAGGGGAAGTGGGACTGAAGCTTTCTTT CASSIDWRGSGTEAFF
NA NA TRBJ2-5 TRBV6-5 TGTGCCAGCAGAGTGACGGGGATGGAGACCCAGTACTTC CASRVTGMETQYF
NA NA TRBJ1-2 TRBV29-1 TGCAGCGTTGACCGACAGGAATTGTACACCTTC CSVDRQELYTF
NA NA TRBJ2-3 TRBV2 TGTGCCAGCAGTGGAGTACATGGCACAGATACGCAGTATTTT CASSGVHGTDTQYF
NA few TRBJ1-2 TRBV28 TGTGCCAGCACTTCGGGGGGCTTTTACTATGGCTACACCTTC CASTSGGFYYGYTF
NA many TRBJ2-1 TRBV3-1 TGTGCCAGCAGCCAAGAGGTAGTGTACAATGAGCAGTTCTTC CASSQEVVYNEQFF
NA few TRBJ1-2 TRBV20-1 TGCAGTGCTAGTAGGCAGGACGACGGCTACACCTTC CSASRQDDGYTF
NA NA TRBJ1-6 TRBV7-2 TGTGCCAGCAGCCCAGCTGGGGTGTTGATGCGGGTTGGATCACCCCTCCACTTT CASSPAGVLMRVGSPLHF
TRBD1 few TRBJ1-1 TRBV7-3 TGTGCCAGCAGTGAAGACAGGGGTTACACTGAAGCTTTCTTT CASSEDRGYTEAFF
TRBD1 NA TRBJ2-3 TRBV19 TGTGCCAGTAGTACTCGACAGGGAGATACGCAGTATTTT CASSTRQGDTQYF
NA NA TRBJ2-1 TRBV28 TGTGCCAGCACGGAGGGGCCCAATGAGCAGTTCTTC CASTEGPNEQFF
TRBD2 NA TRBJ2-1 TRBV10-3 TGTGCCATCAGGGGGACTACCCAATACAATGAGCAGTTCTTC CAIRGTTQYNEQFF
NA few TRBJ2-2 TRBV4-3 TGCGCCAGCAGCTCCGGAGTGGGGGCGGCCGGGGAGCTGTTTTTT CASSSGVGAAGELFF
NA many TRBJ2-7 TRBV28 TGTGCCAGCGGGGGCAGGGGACCCTACGAGCAGTACTTC CASGGRGPYEQYF
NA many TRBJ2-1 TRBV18 TGTGCCAGCTCCCCCTCGGTGCAGGGCAACTACAATGAGCAGTTCTTC CASSPSVQGNYNEQFF
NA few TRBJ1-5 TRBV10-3 TGTGCCATCTCTCAGGGGCAGGGTGAGCCCCAGCATTTT CAISQGQGEPQHF
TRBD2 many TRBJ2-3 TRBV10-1 TGCGCCAGCAGTGACCCGGGACTAGGTACGCAGTATTTT CASSDPGLGTQYF
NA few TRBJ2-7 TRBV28 TGTGCCAGCAGTTTCTCCCCTCGTGACTCCTACGAGCAGTACTTC CASSFSPRDSYEQYF
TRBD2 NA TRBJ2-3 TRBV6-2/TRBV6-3 TGTGCCAGCAGCCCCACCCTAGCGGGGGTAGGGACAGATACGCAGTATTTT CASSPTLAGVGTDTQYF
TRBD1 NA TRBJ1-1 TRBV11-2 TGTGCCAGCAGGAGCGCCGGGACAGGGTTATATACTGAAGCTTTCTTT CASRSAGTGLYTEAFF
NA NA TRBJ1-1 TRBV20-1 TGCAGTGCTATCCGGGTCTTAAGCACTGAAGCTTTCTTT CSAIRVLSTEAFF
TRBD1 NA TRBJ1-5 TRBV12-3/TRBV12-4 TGTGCCAGCAGGCGACAGGGGAATCAGCCCCAGCATTTT CASRRQGNQPQHF
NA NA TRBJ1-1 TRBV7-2 TGTGCCAGCAGCCTCTACAGGGAAGCTTTCTTT CASSLYREAFF
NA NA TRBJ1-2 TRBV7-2 TGTGCCAGCAGTTCAGGGAAGGGTTATGGCTACACCTTC CASSSGKGYGYTF
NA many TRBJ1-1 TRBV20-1 TGCAGTGCAACACAAAGAGCTGAAGCTTTCTTT CSATQRAEAFF
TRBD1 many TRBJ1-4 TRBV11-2 TGTGCCAGCAGCCAATTTAGGGACCGGGACAGGGGAAAACTGTTTTTT CASSQFRDRDRGKLFF